Shown below are 30 T cell receptor beta chains from a single sample sequenced in a study of blood T cell repertoires in COVID-19. Repertoires were generated with immunoSEQ multiplex PCR, while TCRdb's copy carries only in-frame clones and drops some. Of 26,000 or so clones listed, 89% are singletons. The sample consisted of peripheral blood. Every receptor here comes from a human donor in a cohort sampled during active COVID-19.

V gene TRBV11-2 combines with J gene TRBJ1-2, with 10 bases aligning to TRBD1. The CDR3 has 18 amino acids. J lost 7 bases, V lost 5 bases, and 19 bases had no gene match. Germline V lookup: CDR1 SGHAT, CDR2 FQNNGV. The CDR3, as DNA: TGTGCCAGCAGCATACCGGGACGGGGACAGGGGACACGCTCTGGCTACACCTTC. This translates into CASSIPGRGQGTRSGYTF. Using reference TRBV11-2 and TRBJ1-2 for the parts outside the CDR3, the full variable domain is EAGVAQSPRYKIIEKRQSVAFWCNPISGHATLYWYQQILGQGPKLLIQFQNNGVVDDSQLPKDRFSAERLKGVDSTLKIQPAKLEDSAVYLCASSIPGRGQGTRSGYTFGSGTRLTVV.

In its sample, this clone was seen once. The chain employs TRBV7-8 and TRBJ1-2; D remains unclear. This CDR3 comprises 14 residues. Trimming took 3 bases from V and 3 from J, leaving 11 bases between them. Germline-derived CDR1 and CDR2 are SGHVS and FQNEAQ. In nucleotides, the CDR3 is TGTGCCAGCAGCTTCGGAGGCGAGTACTATGGCTACACCTTC. As protein: CASSFGGEYYGYTF.

The chain is built from TRBV27 and TRBJ2-5, with TRBD2 identical over 7 bases. CDR3 size: 14 residues. Germline CDR1 reads MNHEY; CDR2 reads SMNVEV (reference sequence). Trimming removed 0 bases from V and 5 bases from J; junction bases left unmatched: 3. The CDR3 loop reads CASSLSFGGETQYF. CDR3 in DNA: TGTGCCAGCAGTTTATCGTTCGGGGGGGAGACCCAGTACTTC.

This sequence joins TRBV3-1 (or the pseudogene TRBV3-2) and TRBJ1-4; D is possibly TRBD1 (5 bases). V shed 0 bases and J shed 11 bases, with 16 bases lying between them. Germline V gives CDR1 LGHDT, CDR2 YNNKEL (reference sequence). This CDR3 has 15 residues. The CDR3 spells CASSQDMAGLEKLFF. The CDR3 region has the DNA TGTGCCAGCAGCCAAGATATGGCAGGGTTGGAGAAACTGTTTTTT.

The rearrangement joins TRBV12-5 to TRBJ2-5; no definite D call. The CDR3 totals 15 residues. Germline V gene sequence: CDR1 LGHNT, CDR2 FRNRAP. The germline V and J ends were trimmed by 1 base and 5 bases, with 14 bases remaining between them. The CDR3, as DNA: TGTGCTAGTGGTTTGGCCCCTCCCTCGGAGGAGACCCAGTACTTC. Translated, it gives CASGLAPPSEETQYF.

This clone was observed once. The V call is TRBV27, the J call TRBJ1-2; 7 bases map to TRBD1. From germline, CDR1 is MNHEY and CDR2 SMNVEV (reference sequence). V was pared by 6 bases and J by 8 bases, with 15 bases of the junction left unmatched. There are 15 residues in the CDR3. DNA for the CDR3: TGTGCCAGCAGAGCACAGGGGATGGGGATCGGCGGCTACACCTTC. This gives the protein CASRAQGMGIGGYTF.

The chain is built from TRBV6-5 and TRBJ1-1; 8 nucleotides line up with TRBD1. Germline loops: CDR1 MNHEY, CDR2 SVGAGI. This CDR3 has 15 residues. Germline trimming cut 7 bases from V and 2 bases from J; bases unmatched to any gene: 9. Written as DNA, the CDR3 is TGTGCCAGCAAACCCGAGACAGGGGTTAACACTGAAGCTTTCTTT. Encoded protein: CASKPETGVNTEAFF.

The chain has TRBV18 and TRBJ1-1; 8 bases fit TRBD1. This CDR3 is built from 18 residues. With 3 bases clipped from V and 1 base from J, the junction kept 13 bases outside the gene matches. CDR1 and CDR2 (germline): KGHSH, LQKENI. CDR3 loop: CASSPRRQGAVANTEAFF. CDR3 coding DNA: TGTGCCAGCTCACCGCGGCGTCAGGGGGCTGTTGCGAACACTGAAGCTTTCTTT.

The gene calls are TRBV7-9 and TRBJ2-7, with no clear D. Germline CDR1 SEHNR, CDR2 FQNEAQ (reference sequence). The V and J ends lost 4 bases and 3 bases respectively, with 19 bases between them. The CDR3 contains 16 residues. The CDR3 here is CASSSSGPKANYEQYF. The DNA for the CDR3 is TGTGCCAGCAGCTCGAGTGGCCCAAAAGCGAACTACGAGCAGTACTTC.

The V call is TRBV5-4, the J call TRBJ1-3; D is uncertain. The ends were cut back, 1 base at V and 0 bases at J, with 5 bases in the middle. The CDR3 is 14 amino acids. Germline V gives CDR1 SGHNT, CDR2 YYREEE (reference sequence). CDR3 region: CASSLSGSGNTIYF. CDR3 sequence (DNA): TGTGCCAGCAGCTTGAGCGGCTCTGGAAACACCATATATTTT.

The chain links TRBV12-3 or TRBV12-4 to TRBJ1-2; TRBD1 agrees at 10 bases. The V and J ends lost 5 bases and 7 bases, in that order; junction bases with no gene match: 4. The CDR3 runs 13 residues. The CDR3 reads CASSGTGESGYTF. In DNA, the CDR3 is TGTGCCAGCAGTGGGACAGGGGAGAGTGGCTACACCTTC.

This chain links TRBV9 with TRBJ2-7; maybe TRBD2 (6 bases). V was trimmed by 4 bases and J by 0 bases, leaving 14 bases between them. The CDR3 runs 15 residues. Germline V gene lookup returns CDR1 SGDLS and CDR2 YYNGEE. CDR3 nucleotides: TGTGCCAGCAGCCAAACCTGGGACTCCTCCTACGAGCAGTACTTC. It specifies CASSQTWDSSYEQYF.

The genes are TRBV3-1 (or the pseudogene TRBV3-2) and TRBJ2-7, with D perhaps TRBD2 (6 bases). The CDR3 extends over 14 amino acids. V lost 3 bases, J lost 6 bases, and 15 bases lay in between. Germline CDR1 reads LGHDT; CDR2 reads YNNKEL (reference sequence). The CDR3 sequence is CASSHRGLDGEQYF. Written as DNA, the CDR3 is TGTGCCAGCAGCCACCGGGGACTTGACGGCGAGCAGTACTTC.

The chain couples TRBV30 to TRBJ1-5; 7 positions match TRBD1. Per the germline V gene, CDR1 is GTSNPN and CDR2 is SVGIG (reference sequence). Unmatched junction bases numbered 9, after V lost 5 bases and J lost 5 bases. The CDR3 consists of 14 residues. The DNA for the CDR3 is TGTGCCTGGGTCCTCAAGGGGGCACATCAGCCCCAGCATTTT. Its protein product is CAWVLKGAHQPQHF.

V is TRBV27 and J is TRBJ1-4; 10 bases map to TRBD1. CDR3 length equals 18 residues. V was pared by 5 bases and J by 1 base, with 10 bases of the junction left unmatched. Germline values: CDR1 MNHEY, CDR2 SMNVEV (reference sequence). Here the CDR3 DNA reads TGTGCCAGCAGTCCCCGTCCGGGACAGGGGTTAACTAATGAAAAACTGTTTTTT. This codes for CASSPRPGQGLTNEKLFF.

The chain employs TRBV6-5 and TRBJ1-1; D unresolved. Trimming cost V 2 bases and J 3 bases, with 13 bases left between them. The CDR3 is 15 amino acids. Germline CDR1 is MNHEY and CDR2 is SVGAGI. The CDR3 region has the DNA TGTGCCAGCAGTTACGTTCGGGTTGGTGACACTGAAGCTTTCTTT. It specifies CASSYVRVGDTEAFF.

V gene TRBV6-5 combines with J gene TRBJ2-5, with TRBD1 matching over 7 bases. The CDR3 has 13 residues. The germline CDR1 and CDR2 sequences are MNHEY and SVGAGI. J gave up 3 bases and V 6 bases, and 4 bases lay outside the gene matches. CDR3 loop: CASRRQGEETQYF. The CDR3 region has the DNA TGTGCCAGCAGGAGACAGGGTGAAGAGACCCAGTACTTC.

V is TRBV29-1 and J is TRBJ2-7; TRBD1 is a possible D gene (5 bases). The length of the CDR3 is 17 residues. The V end lost 4 bases, the J end lost 4 bases, and 26 bases lay between the germline ends. Germline V gene data show CDR1 as SQVTM and CDR2 as ANQGSEA. The chain's CDR3 is CSVVTQQERTDLYEQYF. CDR3 DNA sequence: TGCAGCGTTGTGACCCAACAGGAGAGGACCGACCTTTACGAGCAGTACTTC.

The chain carries TRBV5-1 and TRBJ1-4; TRBD1 agrees at 10 bases. Unmatched junction bases numbered 10, after V lost 4 bases and J lost 7 bases. The CDR3 is made up of 16 amino acids. Looked up from germline, CDR1 is SGHRS and CDR2 is YFSETQ. The CDR3 here is CASSPNPGTGAEKLFF. CDR3 in DNA: TGCGCCAGCAGCCCTAACCCCGGGACAGGGGCTGAAAAACTGTTTTTT.

This CDR3 is CASSFPGEQETQYF. The CDR3 DNA reads as TGTGCCAGCAGCTTTCCCGGGGAGCAAGAGACCCAGTACTTC. This chain links TRBV5-4 with TRBJ2-5, with D possibly TRBD2 on 5 matching bases. CDR3 length: 14 amino acids. Germline V lookup: CDR1 SGHNT, CDR2 YYREEE (reference sequence). V lost 2 bases and J 2 bases, leaving 10 bases between the germline ends. The full variable domain, completed using reference TRBV5-4 and TRBJ2-5, is ETGVTQSPTHLIKTRGQQVTLRCSSQSGHNTVSWYQQALGQGPQFIFQYYREEENGRGNFPPRFSGLQFPNYSSELNVNALELDDSALYLCASSFPGEQETQYFGPGTRLLVL.

This chain links TRBV3-1 (or the pseudogene TRBV3-2) with TRBJ1-2; 7 bases fit TRBD1. Unmatched junction bases numbered 6, after V lost 4 bases and J lost 4 bases. The CDR3 has 14 amino acids. CDR1 and CDR2 (germline): LGHDT, YNNKEL (reference sequence). The CDR3 DNA sequence: TGTGCCAGCAGCCTCCAGGGGGTCAGCTATGGCTACACCTTC. It encodes CASSLQGVSYGYTF.

The chain is built from TRBV4-2 and TRBJ2-1; 12 nucleotides align to TRBD2. V was clipped by 2 bases and J by 0 bases; unmatched bases: 11. Per germline, CDR1 LGHNA and CDR2 YNFKEQ. The length of the CDR3 is 20 residues. CDR3 bases: TGTGCCAGCAGCCAACCACCGGGACTAGCGGGTGCTAGCTCCTACAATGAGCAGTTCTTC. Translating gives CASSQPPGLAGASSYNEQFF.

J is TRBJ2-1 and V is TRBV3-1 (or the pseudogene TRBV3-2), with 8 nucleotides matching TRBD2. Germline loops: CDR1 LGHDT, CDR2 YNNKEL (reference sequence). The CDR3 is 14 residues long. Trimming took 2 bases from V and 7 from J; bases not matched to a gene: 4. DNA of the CDR3: TGTGCCAGCAGCCAAAGCGGGGGTGGGAATGAGCAGTTCTTC. Its translation: CASSQSGGGNEQFF.

V usage is TRBV12-3 or TRBV12-4 and J usage is TRBJ1-3; D not certain. The CDR3 consists of 13 residues. Trimming cost V 6 bases and J 4 bases, with 10 bases left between them. CDR3 amino acids: CASSLEGGNTIYF. In DNA, the CDR3 is TGTGCCAGCAGCCTGGAGGGCGGAAACACCATATATTTT.

The J gene is TRBJ1-2, the V gene TRBV12-3 or TRBV12-4, with D unclear. V was clipped by 6 bases and J by 10 bases, with 12 bases between them. This CDR3 comprises 11 residues. CDR3 nucleotides: TGTGCCAGCAGCCGTGGCCGACTCTACACCTTC. It codes for CASSRGRLYTF.

In this sample, this clone is medium-sized. CDR3 sequence: CASSFIQGDGYTF. The CDR3 bases are TGCGCCAGCAGCTTTATACAGGGGGATGGCTACACCTTC. The J gene is TRBJ1-2, the V gene TRBV5-1; the match to TRBD1 covers 8 bases. The junction had 3 bases not matched to a gene; V was cut back by 2 bases and J by 6 bases. In germline, CDR1 is SGHRS, CDR2 YFSETQ. CDR3 length: 13 amino acids.

The rearrangement links TRBV6-1 to TRBJ1-5; the D gene is possibly TRBD1 (5 bases). The germline V gene encodes CDR1 MNHNS and CDR2 SASEGT. The CDR3 is 15 amino acids. The V end was cut by 2 bases, the J end by 1 base, with 9 bases between. The CDR3 loop is CASSELGASNQPQHF. The CDR3 bases are TGTGCCAGCAGTGAACTAGGGGCAAGCAATCAGCCCCAGCATTTT.

The chain has TRBV4-2 and TRBJ2-1, with D unresolved. V lost 1 base and J 15 bases, leaving 28 bases between the germline ends. Germline V gene lookup returns CDR1 LGHNA and CDR2 YNFKEQ. This CDR3 comprises 17 residues. CDR3 loop: CASSQALARRMILPRFF. CDR3 nucleotides: TGTGCCAGCAGCCAAGCGCTCGCCCGCCGCATGATCCTTCCGCGGTTCTTC.

V usage is TRBV19 and J usage is TRBJ1-5; D ambiguous. Deletions cut 0 bases from V and 4 bases from J, with 4 bases between. The CDR3 loop spans 13 amino acids. Germline V gene sequence: CDR1 LNHDA, CDR2 SQIVND (reference sequence). CDR3 DNA: TGTGCCAGTAGTATAGATCCGAATCAGCCCCAGCATTTT. It codes for CASSIDPNQPQHF.

CDR3 in DNA: TGTGCCAGCAGCGTAGGTACAGGGGGCGCCGGCACTGAAGCTTTCTTT. It translates to CASSVGTGGAGTEAFF. The chain uses TRBV9 and TRBJ1-1; 9 positions match TRBD1. Germline CDR1 reads SGDLS; CDR2 reads YYNGEE. This CDR3 spans 16 amino acids. Germline trimming cut 0 bases from V and 4 bases from J; bases unmatched to any gene: 7.